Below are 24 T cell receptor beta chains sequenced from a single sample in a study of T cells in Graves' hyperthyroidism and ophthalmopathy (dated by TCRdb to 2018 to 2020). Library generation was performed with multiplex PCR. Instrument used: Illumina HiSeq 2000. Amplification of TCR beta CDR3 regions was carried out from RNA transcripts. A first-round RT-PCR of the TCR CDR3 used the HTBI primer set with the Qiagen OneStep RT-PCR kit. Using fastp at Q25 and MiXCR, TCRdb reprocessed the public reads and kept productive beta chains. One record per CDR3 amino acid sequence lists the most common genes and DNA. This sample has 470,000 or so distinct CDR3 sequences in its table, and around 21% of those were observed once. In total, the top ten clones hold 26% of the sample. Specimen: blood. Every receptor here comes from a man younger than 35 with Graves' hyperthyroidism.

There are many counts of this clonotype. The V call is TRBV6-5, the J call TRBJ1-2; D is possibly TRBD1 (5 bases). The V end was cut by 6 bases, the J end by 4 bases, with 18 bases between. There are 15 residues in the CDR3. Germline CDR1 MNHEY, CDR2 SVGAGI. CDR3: CASRKGSQEAYGYTF. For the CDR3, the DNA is TGTGCCAGCAGAAAGGGGTCACAGGAGGCCTATGGCTACACCTTC.

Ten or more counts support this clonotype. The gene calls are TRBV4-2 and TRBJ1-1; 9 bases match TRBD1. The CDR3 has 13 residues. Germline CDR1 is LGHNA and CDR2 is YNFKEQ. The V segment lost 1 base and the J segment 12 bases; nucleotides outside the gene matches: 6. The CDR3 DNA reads TGTGCCAGCAGCCAAGCCACGGACAGGGGTACTTTCTTT. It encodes CASSQATDRGTFF.

This CDR3 reads CAISEPGMGHEQYF. The DNA of the CDR3 is TGTGCCATCAGTGAGCCGGGCATGGGTCACGAGCAGTACTTC. The chain employs TRBV10-3 and TRBJ2-7; no definite D call. The germline gives CDR1 ENHRY, CDR2 SYGVKD. Trimming stripped 2 bases from V and 5 bases from J, with 13 bases between. This CDR3 region has 14 residues.

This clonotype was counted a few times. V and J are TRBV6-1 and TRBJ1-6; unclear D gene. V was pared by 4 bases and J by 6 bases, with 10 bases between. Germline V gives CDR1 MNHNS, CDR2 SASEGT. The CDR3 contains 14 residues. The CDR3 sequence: CASSALPVNSPLHF. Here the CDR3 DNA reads TGTGCCAGCAGTGCGCTCCCAGTTAATTCACCCCTCCACTTT.

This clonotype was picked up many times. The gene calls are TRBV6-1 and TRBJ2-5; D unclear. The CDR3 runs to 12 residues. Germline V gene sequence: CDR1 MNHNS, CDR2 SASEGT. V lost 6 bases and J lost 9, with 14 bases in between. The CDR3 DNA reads TGTGCCAGCAGGGCAGCCAGCGAGGCCCAGTACTTC. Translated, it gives CASRAASEAQYF.

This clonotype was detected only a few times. The CDR3 nucleotides are TGTGCCAGCAGTCTTTTCAGCCCCCTGAACACTGAAGCTTTCTTT. This translates into CASSLFSPLNTEAFF. This chain links TRBV28 with TRBJ1-1; no definite D call. Germline CDR1 reads MDHEN; CDR2 reads SYDVKM. The CDR3 is 15 amino acids. V shed 5 bases and J shed 0 bases, with 13 bases lying between them.

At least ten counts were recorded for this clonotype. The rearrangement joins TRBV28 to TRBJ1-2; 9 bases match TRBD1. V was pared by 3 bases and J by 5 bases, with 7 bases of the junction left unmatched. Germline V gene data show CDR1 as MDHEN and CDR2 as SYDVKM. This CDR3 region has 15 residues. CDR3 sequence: CASSLDTGGGYGYTF. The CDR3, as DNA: TGTGCCAGCAGTTTGGATACAGGGGGCGGGTATGGCTACACCTTC.

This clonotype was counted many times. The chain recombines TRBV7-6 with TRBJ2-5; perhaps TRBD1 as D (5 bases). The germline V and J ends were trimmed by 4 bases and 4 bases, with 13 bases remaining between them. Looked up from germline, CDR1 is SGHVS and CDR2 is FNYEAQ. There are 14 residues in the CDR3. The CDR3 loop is CASSYSDSSETQYF. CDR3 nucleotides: TGTGCCAGCAGCTACTCCGACAGTTCAGAGACCCAGTACTTC.

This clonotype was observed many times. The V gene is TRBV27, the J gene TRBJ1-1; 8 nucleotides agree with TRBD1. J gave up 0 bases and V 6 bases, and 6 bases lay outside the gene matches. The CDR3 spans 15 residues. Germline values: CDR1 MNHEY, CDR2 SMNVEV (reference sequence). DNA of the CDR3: TGTGCCAGCAGGTCCGGGACAGGACTGAACACTGAAGCTTTCTTT. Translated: CASRSGTGLNTEAFF.

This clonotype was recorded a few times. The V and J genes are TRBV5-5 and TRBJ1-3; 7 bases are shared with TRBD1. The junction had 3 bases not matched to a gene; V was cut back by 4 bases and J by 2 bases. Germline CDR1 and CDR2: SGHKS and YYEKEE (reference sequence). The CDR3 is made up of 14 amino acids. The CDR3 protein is CASSRQGAGNTIYF. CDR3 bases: TGTGCCAGCAGCCGACAGGGAGCTGGAAACACCATATATTTT.

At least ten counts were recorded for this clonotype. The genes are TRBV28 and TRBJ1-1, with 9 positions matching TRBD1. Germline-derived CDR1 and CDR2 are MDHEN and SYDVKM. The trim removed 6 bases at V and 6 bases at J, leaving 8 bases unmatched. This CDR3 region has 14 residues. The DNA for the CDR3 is TGTGCCAGCAGACTCGGACAGGGGAGGGCTGAAGCTTTCTTT. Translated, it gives CASRLGQGRAEAFF.

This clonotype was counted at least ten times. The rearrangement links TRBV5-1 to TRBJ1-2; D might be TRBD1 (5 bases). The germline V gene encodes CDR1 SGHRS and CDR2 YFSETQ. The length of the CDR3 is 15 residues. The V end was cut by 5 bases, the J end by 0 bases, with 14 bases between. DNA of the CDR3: TGCGCCAGCAGGGCGGGACTTACTGCTAACTATGGCTACACCTTC. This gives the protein CASRAGLTANYGYTF. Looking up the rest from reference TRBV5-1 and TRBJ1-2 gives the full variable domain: KAGVTQTPRYLIKTRGQQVTLSCSPISGHRSVSWYQQTPGQGLQFLFEYFSETQRNKGNFPGRFSGRQFSNSRSEMNVSTLELGDSALYLCASRAGLTANYGYTFGSGTRLTVV.

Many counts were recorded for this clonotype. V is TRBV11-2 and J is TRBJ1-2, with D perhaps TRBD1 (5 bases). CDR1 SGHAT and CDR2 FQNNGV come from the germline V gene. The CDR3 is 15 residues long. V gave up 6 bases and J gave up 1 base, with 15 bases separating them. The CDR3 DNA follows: TGTGCCAGCAGTCCCCTGGGGGGAAGTAACTATGGCTACACCTTC. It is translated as CASSPLGGSNYGYTF. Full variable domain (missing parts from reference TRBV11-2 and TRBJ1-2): EAGVAQSPRYKIIEKRQSVAFWCNPISGHATLYWYQQILGQGPKLLIQFQNNGVVDDSQLPKDRFSAERLKGVDSTLKIQPAKLEDSAVYLCASSPLGGSNYGYTFGSGTRLTVV.

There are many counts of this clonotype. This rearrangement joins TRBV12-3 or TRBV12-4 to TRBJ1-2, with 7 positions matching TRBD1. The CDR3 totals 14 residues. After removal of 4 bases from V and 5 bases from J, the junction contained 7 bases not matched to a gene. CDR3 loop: CASSSNRGGYGYTF. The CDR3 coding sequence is TGTGCCAGCAGTTCGAACAGGGGAGGATATGGCTACACCTTC.

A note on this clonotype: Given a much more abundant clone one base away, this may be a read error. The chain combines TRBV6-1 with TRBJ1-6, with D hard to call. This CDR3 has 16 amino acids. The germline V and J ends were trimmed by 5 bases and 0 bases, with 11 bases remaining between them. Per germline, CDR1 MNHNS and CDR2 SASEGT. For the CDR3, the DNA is TGTGCCAGCAGTACGACGGCGGACTCCTATAATTCACCCCTCCACTTT. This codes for CASSTTADSYNSPLHF.

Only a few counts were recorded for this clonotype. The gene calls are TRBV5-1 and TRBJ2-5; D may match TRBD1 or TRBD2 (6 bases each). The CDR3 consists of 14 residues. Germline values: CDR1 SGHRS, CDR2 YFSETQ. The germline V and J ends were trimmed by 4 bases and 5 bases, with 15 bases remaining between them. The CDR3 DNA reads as TGCGCCAGCAGCCCGGAGGGGGTCTCGGAGACCCAGTACTTC. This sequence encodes CASSPEGVSETQYF.

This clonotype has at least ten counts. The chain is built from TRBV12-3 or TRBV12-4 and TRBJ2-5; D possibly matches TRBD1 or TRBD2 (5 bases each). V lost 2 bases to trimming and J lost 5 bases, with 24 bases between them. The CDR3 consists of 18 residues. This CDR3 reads CASSLRRPGTGNEETQYF. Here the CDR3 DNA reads TGTGCCAGCAGTTTAAGGCGGCCAGGGACGGGGAACGAGGAGACCCAGTACTTC.

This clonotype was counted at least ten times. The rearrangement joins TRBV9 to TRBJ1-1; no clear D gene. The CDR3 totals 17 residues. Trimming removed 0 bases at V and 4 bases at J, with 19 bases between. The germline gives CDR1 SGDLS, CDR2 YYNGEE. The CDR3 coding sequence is TGTGCCAGCAGCGTAGCTTTTGGCAGCCCGGGAGGCACTGAAGCTTTCTTT. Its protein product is CASSVAFGSPGGTEAFF.

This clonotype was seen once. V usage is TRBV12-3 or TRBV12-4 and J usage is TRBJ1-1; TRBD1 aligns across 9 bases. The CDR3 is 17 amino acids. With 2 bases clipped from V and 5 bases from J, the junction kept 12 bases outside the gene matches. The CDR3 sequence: CASSLYREGTGTTEAFF. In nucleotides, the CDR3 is TGTGCCAGCAGTTTATACAGGGAGGGGACAGGGACGACTGAAGCTTTCTTT.

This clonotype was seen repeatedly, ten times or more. As DNA, the CDR3 is TGTGCCAGCAGACTAGAGGGGGTTAGTCCTGAAGCTTTCTTT. Its protein is CASRLEGVSPEAFF. This chain uses TRBV11-3 with TRBJ1-1; TRBD1 might be the D (6 bases). Trimming took off 6 bases at V and 6 bases at J, with 17 bases between the two ends. The CDR3 length is 14 residues. The germline V gene has CDR1 SGHNT and CDR2 YENEEA.

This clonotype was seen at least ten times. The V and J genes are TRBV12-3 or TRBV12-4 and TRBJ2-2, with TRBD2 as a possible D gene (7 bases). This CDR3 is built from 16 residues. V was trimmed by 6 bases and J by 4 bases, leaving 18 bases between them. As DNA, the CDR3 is TGTGCCAGCAGCCCACACGGGGGGCCGACCACCGGGGAGCTGTTTTTT. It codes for CASSPHGGPTTGELFF.

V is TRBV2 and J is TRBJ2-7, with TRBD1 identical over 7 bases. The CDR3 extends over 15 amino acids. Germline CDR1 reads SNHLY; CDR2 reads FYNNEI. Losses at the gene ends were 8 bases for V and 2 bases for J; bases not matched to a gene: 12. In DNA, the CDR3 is TGTGCCAGCCAGGGGGATGTACAGGACCCCTACGAGCAGTACTTC. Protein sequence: CASQGDVQDPYEQYF. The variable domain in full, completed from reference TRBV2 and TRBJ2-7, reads EPEVTQTPSHQVTQMGQEVILRCVPISNHLYFYWYRQILGQKVEFLVSFYNNEISEKSEIFDDQFSVERPDGSNFTLKIRSTKLEDSAMYFCASQGDVQDPYEQYFGPGTRLTVT.

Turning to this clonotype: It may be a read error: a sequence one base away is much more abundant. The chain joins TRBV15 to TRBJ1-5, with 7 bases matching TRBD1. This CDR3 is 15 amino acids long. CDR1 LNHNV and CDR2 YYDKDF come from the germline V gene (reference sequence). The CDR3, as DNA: TGTGTCACCACCAGACAGGGTGATAGCAATCAGCCCCAGCATTTT. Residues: CVTTRQGDSNQPQHF.

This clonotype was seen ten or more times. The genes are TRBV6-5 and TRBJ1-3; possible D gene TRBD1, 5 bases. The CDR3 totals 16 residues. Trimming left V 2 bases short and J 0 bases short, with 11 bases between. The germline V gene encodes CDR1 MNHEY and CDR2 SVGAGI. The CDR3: CASSYSGGSSGNTIYF. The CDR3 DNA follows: TGTGCCAGCAGTTACAGTGGGGGGAGCTCTGGAAACACCATATATTTT.